The clone carrying this T cell receptor (beta chain) came up a few times. This entry comes from a study of blood T cell repertoires in COVID-19. Study-wide background: Whether acute or convalescent, the COVID-19 samples came from the United States, Italy and Spain.

The CDR3 is made up of 14 amino acids. V gave up 3 bases and J gave up 1 base; unmatched junction bases: 3. CDR1 is DFQATT, CDR2 SNEGSKA, per germline (reference sequence). The method was immunoSEQ multiplex PCR; TCRdb's version includes in-frame clones alone and lacks a portion of them. The sample has about 48,000 clones; around 80% are singletons. The TCR originated in a man between 65 and 79 years old with acute or convalescent COVID-19. The rearrangement uses TRBV20-1 and TRBJ2-3; 8 positions match TRBD2. Sequencing was carried out using peripheral blood. CDR3 sequence (DNA): TGCAGTGCTAGTACTAGCGGAGGCACAGATACGCAGTATTTT. Residues: CSASTSGGTDTQYF.